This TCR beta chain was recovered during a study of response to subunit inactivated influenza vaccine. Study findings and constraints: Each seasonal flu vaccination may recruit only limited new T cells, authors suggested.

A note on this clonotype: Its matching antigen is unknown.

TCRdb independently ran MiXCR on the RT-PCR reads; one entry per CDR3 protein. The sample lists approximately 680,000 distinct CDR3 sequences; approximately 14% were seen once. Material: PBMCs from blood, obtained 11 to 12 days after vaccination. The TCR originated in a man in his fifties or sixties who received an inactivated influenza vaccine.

CDR3: CASSLGPAQSSYEQYF. The CDR3 DNA is TGTGCCAGCAGCTTAGGGCCTGCACAGAGCTCCTACGAGCAGTACTTC. This chain joins TRBV7-2 and TRBJ2-7; D is undetermined. The germline V and J ends were trimmed by 1 base and 0 bases, with 13 bases remaining between them. Germline lookup yields CDR1 SGHTA and CDR2 FQGNSA. This CDR3 region has 16 residues.